This TCR beta chain was identified in a study of T cells after yellow fever vaccination. Worth noting for this clonotype: Its antigen is currently unknown.

Overall study results and limits: Weaker, the secondary response peaked sooner, at day 5 versus 15. Booster sampling recovered most clones from primary vaccination (around 97% CD4, around 88% CD8).

They built TCR cDNA with 5'RACE template switching, a step that put in a universal primer site and UMIs. TCRdb redid the calling of the 5' RACE reads with MiXCR, one entry per CDR3 protein. The top ten hold 25% to 35% of the sample, which has roughly 49,000 distinct CDR3 sequences, 7% to 9% seen once. In germline, CDR1 is MNHEY, CDR2 SVGEGT. Trimming took off 8 bases at V and 1 base at J, with 9 bases between the two ends. This CDR3 has 12 residues. This receptor was taken from a man aged 18 to 30 who received the YFV17D yellow fever vaccine. This material consisted of CD8+ T cells sorted from PBMCs, taken around 15 days after the first yellow fever vaccination. This chain joins TRBV6-2 or TRBV6-3 and TRBJ2-7; D is undetermined. The DNA of the CDR3 is TGTGCCAGCTCGATCTCGTCCTACGAGCAGTACTTC. Residues: CASSISSYEQYF.